Below, 3 T cell receptor beta chains from the same sample are listed, as sequenced in a study of T cells in Graves' hyperthyroidism and ophthalmopathy. Template material for amplifying TCR beta CDR3 regions consisted of RNA transcripts. RT-PCR in the first round (using the HTBI primer set) targeted the TCR CDR3. In TCRdb, the multiplex PCR reads were re-called with MiXCR into one record per CDR3 protein. The profile shows approximately 740,000 distinct CDR3 sequences, less than 15% of them singletons. The specimen was blood. All receptors derive from a woman between 18 and 30 years old with Graves' hyperthyroidism.

This clonotype was counted at least ten times. The V call is TRBV5-1, the J call TRBJ2-7; D gene uncertain. Per germline, CDR1 SGHRS and CDR2 YFSETQ. The length of the CDR3 is 13 residues. V dropped 0 bases and J dropped 2 bases, with 6 bases sitting between them. DNA for the CDR3: TGCGCCAGCAGCTTGGCGGCAGCCTACGAGCAGTACTTC. Amino acid sequence: CASSLAAAYEQYF.

The genes are TRBV6-1 and TRBJ1-2; a possible D gene is TRBD1 (5 bases). CDR1 and CDR2 (germline): MNHNS, SASEGT. CDR3 length: 12 residues. V was cut by 8 bases and J by 3 bases, with 10 bases left in between. Written as DNA, the CDR3 is TGTGCCAGCTTGGGGGAGGACTATGGCTACACCTTC. This sequence encodes CASLGEDYGYTF.

This chain joins TRBV7-2 and TRBJ2-4; possible D gene TRBD2, 6 bases. Germline values: CDR1 SGHTA, CDR2 FQGNSA. The V and J ends lost 2 bases and 1 base respectively, with 9 bases between them. The CDR3 loop spans 15 amino acids. CDR3 sequence (DNA): TGTGCCAGCAGCTTAAGACTAGGGGCCAAAAACATTCAGTACTTC. It yields the protein CASSLRLGAKNIQYF.